These 21 T cell receptor beta chains share one sample of origin, sequenced in a study of cytomegalovirus exposure and HLA in healthy donors. Sequencing was performed with immunoSEQ multiplex PCR; in TCRdb, only in-frame clones are kept and a portion is missing. The data hold over 150,000 clones, with 70% to 90% observed a single time. The specimen sequenced was PBMCs. These receptors were collected from a human donor in good health.

This clone occurred a few times. The chain has TRBV5-1 and TRBJ2-1; TRBD2 aligns across 7 bases. Germline CDR1 SGHRS, CDR2 YFSETQ. V shed 0 bases and J 4 bases; nucleotides not matched to a gene: 10. The CDR3 sequence is 17 residues long. The CDR3 spells CASSLVVFREGYNEQFF. The CDR3 DNA reads as TGCGCCAGCAGCTTGGTGGTTTTCAGGGAGGGGTACAATGAGCAGTTCTTC.

This clone has a single count. This chain connects TRBV7-8 to TRBJ1-2; TRBD1 is a possible D gene (6 bases). CDR1 is SGHVS, CDR2 FQNEAQ, per germline. The V end was cut by 5 bases, the J end by 6 bases, with 19 bases between. The CDR3 sequence is 15 residues long. CDR3 residues: CASSHTGKSNDGYTF. The DNA of the CDR3 is TGTGCCAGCAGCCACACAGGGAAATCAAACGATGGCTACACCTTC.

V and J are TRBV7-3 and TRBJ2-2; 7 bases line up with TRBD1. The J segment lost 1 base and the V segment lost 6 bases, leaving 5 bases of the junction unmatched. Germline V gene lookup returns CDR1 SGHTA and CDR2 FQGTGA. This CDR3 spans 15 amino acids. The CDR3 loop reads CASSTRQGNTGELFF. The CDR3, as DNA: TGTGCCAGCAGTACGAGACAGGGGAACACCGGGGAGCTGTTTTTT.

CDR3 sequence: CASSVGPGTAYSNQPQHF. In DNA form, the CDR3 reads TGTGCCAGCAGCGTAGGACCTGGGACAGCGTATAGCAATCAGCCCCAGCATTTT. The chain has TRBV9 and TRBJ1-5; 7 bases align to TRBD1. The CDR3 runs to 18 residues. CDR1 is SGDLS, CDR2 YYNGEE, per germline. Trimming at V came to 0 bases and at J to 0 bases, leaving 9 bases not matched to a gene.

The CDR3 loop is CATSRDLTVTGGGYTF. The CDR3 bases are TGTGCCACCAGCAGAGATTTGACAGTGACAGGCGGTGGCTACACCTTC. The V gene is TRBV15, the J gene TRBJ1-2, with a weak D call TRBD1 (6 bases). The CDR3 sequence is 16 residues long. The V gene's germline CDR1 is LNHNV and CDR2 YYDKDF (reference sequence). V was pared by 0 bases and J by 7 bases, with 18 bases between.

The chain is built from TRBV28 and TRBJ1-4, with D possibly matching TRBD1 (5 bases). This CDR3 is 16 amino acids long. The V end lost 2 bases, the J end lost 8 bases, and 18 bases lay between the germline ends. In germline, CDR1 is MDHEN, CDR2 SYDVKM. The CDR3 loop reads CASSLGRSGLDEKLFF. For the CDR3, the DNA is TGTGCCAGCAGTTTAGGGCGGTCGGGACTGGACGAAAAACTGTTTTTT.

The chain employs TRBV11-1 and TRBJ1-5; 7 nucleotides match TRBD1. Germline V gene sequence: CDR1 SGHAT, CDR2 FQDESV (reference sequence). V trimming: 6 bases; J trimming: 4 bases; junction bases outside the gene matches: 9. The CDR3 is 15 amino acids. The CDR3: CASSPSGTDNQPQHF. CDR3 in DNA: TGTGCCAGCAGTCCATCCGGGACAGATAATCAGCCCCAGCATTTT.

V gene TRBV19 combines with J gene TRBJ1-1; TRBD1 agrees at 7 bases. Germline values: CDR1 LNHDA, CDR2 SQIVND (reference sequence). The trim removed 11 bases at V and 1 base at J, leaving 16 bases unmatched. The CDR3 totals 16 residues. CDR3 DNA: TGTGCCGAATTGTTCACGCCGGGACAGCCGAACACTGAAGCTTTCTTT. Amino acid sequence: CAELFTPGQPNTEAFF.

The chain recombines TRBV10-1 with TRBJ2-7; 7 bases align to TRBD1. Germline V gene data show CDR1 as WNHNN and CDR2 as SYGVQD (reference sequence). The ends lost 6 bases at V and 1 base at J; junction bases unmatched: 9. The CDR3 spans 15 residues. The CDR3 DNA reads as TGCGCCAGCAGGAGGGGGACAGCTAAGTCCTACGAGCAGTACTTC. This gives the protein CASRRGTAKSYEQYF.

The CDR3 here is CASRPGGLVAYEQYF. As DNA, the CDR3 is TGTGCCAGCCGCCCTGGGGGACTAGTCGCCTACGAGCAGTACTTC. V and J are TRBV28 and TRBJ2-7; 8 bases are a match to TRBD2. The length of the CDR3 is 15 residues. J gave up 2 bases and V 8 bases, and 11 bases lay outside the gene matches. Germline V lookup: CDR1 MDHEN, CDR2 SYDVKM.

V and J are TRBV4-2 and TRBJ2-1; 8 bases align to TRBD1. This CDR3 is built from 14 residues. Unmatched junction bases numbered 4, after V lost 2 bases and J lost 7 bases. The germline V gene encodes CDR1 LGHNA and CDR2 YNFKEQ. CDR3 nucleotides: TGTGCCAGCAGCCAACGGACAGGGAGGAATGAGCAGTTCTTC. It encodes CASSQRTGRNEQFF.

The chain is built from TRBV4-2 and TRBJ1-4; no reliable D call. V was trimmed by 0 bases and J by 3 bases, leaving 11 bases between them. The germline CDR1 and CDR2 sequences are LGHNA and YNFKEQ. The CDR3 is 16 residues long. The CDR3: CASSQDWLQPNEKLFF. The CDR3 DNA reads as TGTGCCAGCAGCCAAGATTGGCTACAGCCTAATGAAAAACTGTTTTTT.

This rearrangement joins TRBV27 to TRBJ1-1; 7 bases align to TRBD1. The V gene end was trimmed by 6 bases and the J gene end by 3 bases; junction bases not matched to a gene: 4. The V gene's germline CDR1 is MNHEY and CDR2 SMNVEV (reference sequence). CDR3 length: 13 amino acids. Here the CDR3 DNA reads TGTGCCAGCAGCACAGGGGCGGACACTGAAGCTTTCTTT. It yields the protein CASSTGADTEAFF.

The chain joins TRBV29-1 to TRBJ1-1; D may be TRBD1 (6 bases). The CDR3 is 17 residues long. V was shortened by 5 bases and J by 0 bases, with 22 bases between the two germline ends. Germline CDR1 and CDR2: SQVTM and ANQGSEA. CDR3 region: CSVRNRDTRNMNTEAFF. DNA for the CDR3: TGCAGCGTTCGGAACCGGGACACCAGAAACATGAACACTGAAGCTTTCTTT.

V is TRBV4-1 and J is TRBJ1-4; D gene uncertain. V shed 0 bases and J shed 7 bases, with 15 bases lying between them. CDR3 length equals 16 residues. Germline values: CDR1 MGHRA, CDR2 YSYEKL. In DNA, the CDR3 is TGCGCCAGCAGCCAAGATCGGACTCCCGAGGGTGAAAAACTGTTTTTT. This translates into CASSQDRTPEGEKLFF.

As DNA, the CDR3 is TGTGCCAGCAGTTTATTAGGGACAGGGTATGTAGGCGAGCAGTACTTC. Its protein product is CASSLLGTGYVGEQYF. The V call is TRBV28, the J call TRBJ2-7; 9 nucleotides line up with TRBD1. J lost 6 bases, V lost 1 base, and 10 bases had no gene match. CDR1 and CDR2 (germline): MDHEN, SYDVKM. The CDR3 runs to 16 residues.

This clone came up once. The J gene is TRBJ2-6, the V gene TRBV28, with D unclear. CDR1 is MDHEN and CDR2 is SYDVKM in the germline V gene. The CDR3 is made up of 16 amino acids. Trimming stripped 4 bases from V and 0 bases from J, with 10 bases between. The CDR3 bases are TGTGCCAGCAGTTCTAGGTTCCTCTCTGGGGCCAACGTCCTGACTTTC. Residues: CASSSRFLSGANVLTF. Full variable domain (outside the CDR3, taken from reference TRBV28 and TRBJ2-6): DVKVTQSSRYLVKRTGEKVFLECVQDMDHENMFWYRQDPGLGLRLIYFSYDVKMKEKGDIPEGYSVSREKKERFSLILESASTNQTSMYLCASSSRFLSGANVLTFGAGSRLTVL.

As concerns this clone: Other DNA sequences in this sample translate to the same CDR3. The CDR3 nucleotides read TGCGCCAGCAGCCTGACTAGCGCCTACGAGCAGTACTTC. This sequence encodes CASSLTSAYEQYF. This chain uses TRBV5-1 with TRBJ2-7, with 8 bases matching TRBD2. The CDR3 is 13 amino acids. Trimming cost V 4 bases and J 2 bases; bases outside gene matches: 2. Germline V lookup: CDR1 SGHRS, CDR2 YFSETQ.

The chain joins TRBV25-1 to TRBJ1-1; 9 bases map to TRBD1. CDR1 and CDR2 (germline): MGHDK, SYGVNS. The CDR3 consists of 14 residues. The ends lost 6 bases at V and 4 bases at J; junction bases unmatched: 6. CDR3 DNA sequence: TGTGCCAGCAGGGGACAGGGAGGCGGCACTGAAGCTTTCTTT. This translates into CASRGQGGGTEAFF.

The J gene is TRBJ2-1, the V gene TRBV30, with TRBD2 identical over 11 bases. Trimming took 2 bases from V and 4 from J; bases not matched to a gene: 7. CDR1 GTSNPN and CDR2 SVGIG come from the germline V gene (reference sequence). The CDR3 has 16 residues. In DNA, the CDR3 is TGTGCCTGGAGTCCCCTAGCGGGAGGCCAATACAATGAGCAGTTCTTC. It translates to CAWSPLAGGQYNEQFF.

The gene calls are TRBV6-1 and TRBJ1-1; D unclear. Germline CDR1 and CDR2: MNHNS and SASEGT. CDR3 size: 14 residues. Trimming took 5 bases from V and 1 from J, leaving 11 bases between them. The CDR3 nucleotides read TGTGCCAGCAGTCCCTACTCAACGAACACTGAAGCTTTCTTT. Protein sequence: CASSPYSTNTEAFF.